These 23 T cell receptor beta chains originate from one sample sequenced in a study of T cell repertoires in cytomegalovirus infection. These receptors have no identified antigens. One entry per CDR3 protein results from TCRdb running MiXCR on the reads. The table lists approximately 280,000 distinct CDR3 sequences, around 20% of them singletons. The starting material was cultured PBMCs, obtained from culture after CMV antigen stimulation. Receptor source: a human donor in good health (CMV status not recorded). Some clones in this sample may be carry-over from other donors' samples.

This clonotype was detected only a few times. This chain links TRBV20-1 with TRBJ2-2; no definite D call. Trimming removed 0 bases at V and 3 bases at J, with 11 bases between. The CDR3 sequence is 15 residues long. Germline CDR1 DFQATT, CDR2 SNEGSKA (reference sequence). The CDR3 loop reads CSARDLAEYTGELFF. The CDR3 coding sequence is TGCAGTGCTAGAGATCTGGCGGAATACACCGGGGAGCTGTTTTTT.

This clonotype occurred many times. The CDR3: CASSSRIYNEQFF. The CDR3 bases are TGTGCCAGCAGCTCGCGAATTTACAATGAGCAGTTCTTC. V is TRBV7-8 and J is TRBJ2-1; no clear D gene. CDR3 size: 13 residues. From germline, CDR1 is SGHVS and CDR2 FQNEAQ. V gave up 4 bases and J gave up 4 bases, with 8 bases separating them. Combining the CDR3 with reference TRBV7-8 and TRBJ2-1 gives the whole variable domain GAGVSQSPRYKVAKRGQDVALRCDPISGHVSLFWYQQALGQGPEFLTYFQNEAQLDKSGLPSDRFFAERPEGSVSTLKIQRTQQEDSAVYLCASSSRIYNEQFFGPGTRLTVL.

The chain is built from TRBV10-1 and TRBJ1-2; perhaps TRBD1 as D (5 bases). V lost 2 bases and J lost 4, with 14 bases in between. Per germline, CDR1 WNHNN and CDR2 SYGVQD (reference sequence). This CDR3 is 15 amino acids long. The CDR3 sequence is CASSEAGTHSYGYTF. The CDR3 bases are TGCGCCAGCAGTGAGGCCGGGACCCACTCCTATGGCTACACCTTC.

This clonotype was counted at least ten times. This rearrangement joins TRBV7-9 to TRBJ2-7; D might be TRBD2 (6 bases). The CDR3 consists of 13 residues. Germline assignment: CDR1 SEHNR and CDR2 FQNEAQ (reference sequence). Trimming pared 7 bases from V and 5 bases from J, leaving 15 bases between. The DNA of the CDR3 is TGTGCCAGCAAGGCGGGGACCGAGAACGAGCAGTACTTC. Translation: CASKAGTENEQYF.

By share of the sample, this clonotype is medium-sized (0.01 to 0.1%). The CDR3 sequence is CASSPQPGAEAFF. DNA for the CDR3: TGTGCCAGCAGCCCCCAGCCAGGGGCTGAAGCTTTCTTT. This chain connects TRBV7-8 to TRBJ1-1; possibly TRBD1 for D (6 bases). Trimming took 5 bases from V and 6 from J, leaving 13 bases between them. Germline assignment: CDR1 SGHVS and CDR2 FQNEAQ. This CDR3 has 13 residues.

The chain employs TRBV25-1 and TRBJ1-1; the D gene is possibly TRBD1 (6 bases). Germline CDR1 reads MGHDK; CDR2 reads SYGVNS. This CDR3 comprises 14 residues. Trimming pared 6 bases from V and 3 bases from J, leaving 14 bases between. CDR3 DNA sequence: TGTGCCAGCAGCTTACAGGGCAAATACACTGAAGCTTTCTTT. It specifies CASSLQGKYTEAFF.

This chain connects TRBV4-3 to TRBJ2-3, with D unresolved. V was clipped by 2 bases and J by 3 bases, with 12 bases between them. This CDR3 contains 15 residues. Germline CDR1 is LGHNA and CDR2 is YSLEER. The CDR3 DNA sequence: TGCGCCAGCAGCCAAATGCAAGGTCTAACAGATACGCAGTATTTT. Residues: CASSQMQGLTDTQYF.

This clonotype has more than one count but fewer than ten. The chain has TRBV5-4 and TRBJ2-5; 7 nucleotides line up with TRBD2. CDR3 length equals 16 residues. Germline loops: CDR1 SGHNT, CDR2 YYREEE (reference sequence). Trimming took 0 bases from V and 4 from J; bases not matched to a gene: 9. In DNA, the CDR3 is TGTGCCAGCAGCTTGGCCGGCGGGAGATTTAGAGAGACCCAGTACTTC. Its translation: CASSLAGGRFRETQYF.

This clonotype turned up a few times. The chain uses TRBV7-9 and TRBJ2-5; weak D call: TRBD1 (5 bases). Per the germline V gene, CDR1 is SEHNR and CDR2 is FQNEAQ (reference sequence). CDR3 length: 13 amino acids. V shed 2 bases and J shed 3 bases, with 7 bases lying between them. CDR3 DNA sequence: TGTGCCAGCAGCTTAATACAGGAAGAGACCCAGTACTTC. Encoded protein: CASSLIQEETQYF.

The chain joins TRBV7-9 to TRBJ1-4; possible D gene TRBD1, 5 bases. Looked up from germline, CDR1 is SEHNR and CDR2 is FQNEAQ (reference sequence). Between the trimmed V and J ends, which lost 5 bases and 4 bases, there was a span of 14 bases. The CDR3 is 15 amino acids. CDR3 sequence (DNA): TGTGCCAGCAGCCCTAGCGGGGCCTTTAATGAAAAACTGTTTTTT. Its protein product is CASSPSGAFNEKLFF.

The rearrangement uses TRBV9 and TRBJ2-5, with D hard to call. V gave up 3 bases and J gave up 2 bases, with 8 bases separating them. CDR3 size: 13 residues. Germline lookup yields CDR1 SGDLS and CDR2 YYNGEE. The chain's CDR3 is CASSGPRQETQYF. Written as DNA, the CDR3 is TGTGCCAGCAGCGGCCCGCGGCAAGAGACCCAGTACTTC.

This clonotype was observed at least ten times. The chain couples TRBV7-2 to TRBJ2-5, with 7 bases lining up with TRBD2. The CDR3 covers 15 residues. J lost 1 base, V lost 1 base, and 3 bases had no gene match. The germline V gene has CDR1 SGHTA and CDR2 FQGNSA. The CDR3 sequence: CASSLVPGGQETQYF. DNA of the CDR3: TGTGCCAGCAGCTTAGTCCCGGGAGGCCAAGAGACCCAGTACTTC.

V is TRBV6-2 or TRBV6-3 and J is TRBJ2-2, with D possibly TRBD1 on 5 matching bases. The length of the CDR3 is 17 residues. Germline V CDR1 and CDR2: MNHEY, SVGEGT. V was pared by 7 bases and J by 1 base, with 19 bases between. CDR3 loop: CASNGQGMTLNTGELFF. The CDR3 nucleotides are TGTGCCAGCAACGGGCAGGGAATGACCCTGAACACCGGGGAGCTGTTTTTT.

The V and J genes are TRBV15 and TRBJ1-2; 9 bases align to TRBD1. This CDR3 is 14 amino acids long. V lost 5 bases to trimming and J lost 7 bases; unmatched junction nucleotides: 8. Looked up from germline, CDR1 is LNHNV and CDR2 is YYDKDF (reference sequence). The CDR3 region has the DNA TGTGCCACCAGCGGGGGACAGGGAATGGGTGGCTACACCTTC. Protein sequence: CATSGGQGMGGYTF.

The rearrangement uses TRBV6-2 or TRBV6-3 and TRBJ1-5, with a weak D call TRBD1 (5 bases). V lost 10 bases to trimming and J lost 0 bases, with 16 bases between them. This CDR3 region has 15 residues. Germline loops: CDR1 MNHEY, CDR2 SVGEGT. This CDR3 is CATADIQGSNQPQHF. DNA for the CDR3: TGTGCCACCGCTGACATTCAGGGTAGCAATCAGCCCCAGCATTTT.

The J gene is TRBJ2-3, the V gene TRBV7-9, with D possibly called TRBD1 or TRBD2 (5 bases each). V lost 2 bases and J 4 bases, leaving 34 bases between the germline ends. Germline-derived CDR1 and CDR2 are SEHNR and FQNEAQ (reference sequence). There are 22 residues in the CDR3. The CDR3 region is CASSLMVGASSRGRGVADTQYF. In DNA, the CDR3 is TGTGCCAGCAGCTTAATGGTCGGGGCATCAAGTAGAGGTCGTGGTGTAGCAGATACGCAGTATTTT.

This chain joins TRBV6-6 and TRBJ2-7, with TRBD1 matching over 9 bases. V dropped 5 bases and J dropped 3; count of bases not matched to a gene: 11. Germline loops: CDR1 MNHNY, CDR2 SVGAGI (reference sequence). This CDR3 comprises 16 residues. As DNA, the CDR3 is TGTGCCAGCAGTACCCTTTCCGGGACAGGGAACTACGAGCAGTACTTC. Translated: CASSTLSGTGNYEQYF.

Many counts were recorded for this clonotype. V usage is TRBV7-2 and J usage is TRBJ2-3; either TRBD1 or TRBD2 may supply D (5 bases each). V was clipped by 0 bases and J by 2 bases, with 12 bases between them. The V gene's germline CDR1 is SGHTA and CDR2 FQGNSA. This CDR3 is 16 amino acids long. This CDR3 is CASSLAGRGVTDTQYF. The CDR3 DNA reads TGTGCCAGCAGCTTAGCAGGACGAGGGGTCACAGATACGCAGTATTTT. Full variable domain (outside the CDR3, taken from reference TRBV7-2 and TRBJ2-3): GAGVSQSPSNKVTEKGKDVELRCDPISGHTALYWYRQSLGQGLEFLIYFQGNSAPDKSGLPSDRFSAERTGGSVSTLTIQRTQQEDSAVYLCASSLAGRGVTDTQYFGPGTRLTVL.

The J gene is TRBJ2-4, the V gene TRBV27; TRBD1 or TRBD2 may be the D gene (5 bases each). Germline loops: CDR1 MNHEY, CDR2 SMNVEV (reference sequence). The CDR3 contains 15 residues. V was clipped by 5 bases and J by 1 base, with 12 bases between them. CDR3 sequence reads: CASSPHEGAKNIQYF. The CDR3 DNA follows: TGTGCCAGCAGTCCGCATGAGGGGGCCAAAAACATTCAGTACTTC.

This clonotype was seen more than once but under ten times. The gene calls are TRBV10-2 and TRBJ1-4; TRBD1 matches 8 bases. Germline CDR1 and CDR2: WSHSY and SAAADI. V trimming: 5 bases; J trimming: 7 bases; junction bases outside the gene matches: 12. The CDR3 sequence is 16 residues long. The chain's CDR3 is CASSRRWTGSPEKLFF. The CDR3 region has the DNA TGCGCCAGCAGTAGACGTTGGACAGGGAGCCCTGAAAAACTGTTTTTT.

The rearrangement links TRBV7-2 to TRBJ2-3, with D unclear. Germline V gene sequence: CDR1 SGHTA, CDR2 FQGNSA. This CDR3 spans 14 amino acids. The ends were cut back, 2 bases at V and 7 bases at J, with 13 bases in the middle. CDR3: CASSLPPAPNTQYF. The CDR3 nucleotides read TGTGCCAGCAGCTTACCCCCCGCCCCAAATACGCAGTATTTT.

This chain connects TRBV4-1 to TRBJ1-2; TRBD1 matches 9 bases. Germline V gene sequence: CDR1 MGHRA, CDR2 YSYEKL. CDR3 size: 15 residues. The ends lost 8 bases at V and 1 base at J; junction bases unmatched: 8. CDR3 in DNA: TGCGCCAGCCATTTTGGGACAGGGAGTAACTATGGCTACACCTTC. Translating it yields CASHFGTGSNYGYTF.

The chain links TRBV7-2 to TRBJ1-1; no firm D call. Germline CDR1 SGHTA, CDR2 FQGNSA. Trimming left V 5 bases short and J 2 bases short, with 18 bases between. This CDR3 is built from 16 residues. CDR3 sequence: CASSPQAGWPNTEAFF. The CDR3 DNA reads as TGTGCCAGCAGCCCCCAGGCGGGGTGGCCTAACACTGAAGCTTTCTTT.